This TCR beta chain was sequenced for a study of lymphopenia after photon versus proton radiotherapy. General study points: Relative stability marked proton patients; photon patients lost diversity and naive cells. After the lymphocyte nadir, photon-treated repertoires showed oligoclonal expansion, especially of CD8+ Temra cells. Survival link was tested only in deceased patients; proton benefit remains a possibility. Larger post-nadir TCR diversity loss correlated inversely with survival in deceased patients.

Sequenced by immunoSEQ multiplex PCR; TCRdb stores in-frame clones only, minus some. The data contain tens of thousands of clones, approximately 90% of them singletons. A note on this clone: The antigen is not known.

The CDR3 loop spans 14 amino acids. CDR1 is SGHTA and CDR2 is FQGNSA in the germline V gene. V was pared by 2 bases and J by 6 bases, with 6 bases of the junction left unmatched. The gene calls are TRBV7-2 and TRBJ2-7; 8 positions agree with TRBD1. The source is a woman between 70 and 85 years old with pancreatic cancer. Here the sequenced sample was peripheral blood, taken from a patient treated with photon-based radiotherapy. DNA of the CDR3: TGTGCCAGCAGCTTAACCGGGACAGGATTCGAGCAGTACTTC. Its protein is CASSLTGTGFEQYF. Using reference TRBV7-2 and TRBJ2-7 for the parts outside the CDR3, the full variable domain is GAGVSQSPSNKVTEKGKDVELRCDPISGHTALYWYRQSLGQGLEFLIYFQGNSAPDKSGLPSDRFSAERTGGSVSTLTIQRTQQEDSAVYLCASSLTGTGFEQYFGPGTRLTVT.